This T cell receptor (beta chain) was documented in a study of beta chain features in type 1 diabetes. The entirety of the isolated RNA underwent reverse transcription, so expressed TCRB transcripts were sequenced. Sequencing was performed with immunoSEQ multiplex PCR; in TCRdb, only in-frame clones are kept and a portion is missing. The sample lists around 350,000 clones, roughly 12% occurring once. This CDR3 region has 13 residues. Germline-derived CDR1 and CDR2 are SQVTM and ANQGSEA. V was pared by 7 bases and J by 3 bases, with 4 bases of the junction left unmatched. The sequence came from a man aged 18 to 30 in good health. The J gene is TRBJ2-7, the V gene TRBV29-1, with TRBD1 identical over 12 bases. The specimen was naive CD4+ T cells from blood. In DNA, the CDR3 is TGCAGCGCGGGACAGGGGGCAGGCTACGAGCAGTACTTC. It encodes CSAGQGAGYEQYF.